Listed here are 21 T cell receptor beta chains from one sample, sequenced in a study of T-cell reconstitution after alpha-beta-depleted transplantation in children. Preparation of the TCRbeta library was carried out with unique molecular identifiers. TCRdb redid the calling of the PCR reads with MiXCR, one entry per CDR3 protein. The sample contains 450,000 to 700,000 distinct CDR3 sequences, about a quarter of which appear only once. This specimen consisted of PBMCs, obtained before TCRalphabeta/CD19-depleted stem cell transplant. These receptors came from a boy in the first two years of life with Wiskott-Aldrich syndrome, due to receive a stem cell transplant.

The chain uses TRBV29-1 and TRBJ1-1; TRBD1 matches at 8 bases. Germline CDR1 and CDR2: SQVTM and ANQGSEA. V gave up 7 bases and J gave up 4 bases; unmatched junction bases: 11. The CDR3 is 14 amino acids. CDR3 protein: CSANYQGAATEAFF. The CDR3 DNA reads TGCAGCGCCAACTACCAGGGGGCAGCCACTGAAGCTTTCTTT.

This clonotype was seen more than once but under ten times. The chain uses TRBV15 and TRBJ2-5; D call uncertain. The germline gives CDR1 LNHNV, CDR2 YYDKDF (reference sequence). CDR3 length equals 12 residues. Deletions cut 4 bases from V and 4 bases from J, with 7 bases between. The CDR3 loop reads CATSTPGETQYF. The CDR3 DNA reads TGTGCCACCAGCACGCCAGGAGAGACCCAGTACTTC.

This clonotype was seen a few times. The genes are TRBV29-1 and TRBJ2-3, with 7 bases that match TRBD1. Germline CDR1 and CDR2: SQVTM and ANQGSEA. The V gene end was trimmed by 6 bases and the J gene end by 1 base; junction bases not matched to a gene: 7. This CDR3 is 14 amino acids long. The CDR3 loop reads CSVRDSLGTDTQYF. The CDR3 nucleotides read TGCAGCGTGAGGGACAGCCTGGGCACAGATACGCAGTATTTT.

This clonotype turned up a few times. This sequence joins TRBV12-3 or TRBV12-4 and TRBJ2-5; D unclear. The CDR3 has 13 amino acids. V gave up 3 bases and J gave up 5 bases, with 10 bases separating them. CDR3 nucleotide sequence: TGTGCCAGCAGTTTTTCGGTGCGGGAGACCCAGTACTTC. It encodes CASSFSVRETQYF.

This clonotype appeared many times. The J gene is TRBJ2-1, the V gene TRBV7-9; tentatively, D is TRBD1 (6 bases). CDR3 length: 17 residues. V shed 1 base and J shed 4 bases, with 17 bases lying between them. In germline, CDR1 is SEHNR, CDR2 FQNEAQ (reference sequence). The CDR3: CASSLGSTGTIYNEQFF. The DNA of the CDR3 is TGTGCCAGCAGCTTAGGGTCGACAGGAACGATATACAATGAGCAGTTCTTC. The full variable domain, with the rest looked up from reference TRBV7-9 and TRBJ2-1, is DTGVSQNPRHKITKRGQNVTFRCDPISEHNRLYWYRQTLGQGPEFLTYFQNEAQLEKSRLLSDRFSAERPKGSFSTLEIQRTEQGDSAMYLCASSLGSTGTIYNEQFFGPGTRLTVL.

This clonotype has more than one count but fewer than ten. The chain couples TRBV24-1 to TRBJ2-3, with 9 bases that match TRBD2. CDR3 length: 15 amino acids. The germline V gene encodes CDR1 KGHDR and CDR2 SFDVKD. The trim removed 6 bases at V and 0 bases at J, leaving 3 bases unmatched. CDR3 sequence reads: CATSSSGSSTDTQYF. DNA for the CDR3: TGTGCCACCAGTAGTAGCGGGAGCAGCACAGATACGCAGTATTTT.

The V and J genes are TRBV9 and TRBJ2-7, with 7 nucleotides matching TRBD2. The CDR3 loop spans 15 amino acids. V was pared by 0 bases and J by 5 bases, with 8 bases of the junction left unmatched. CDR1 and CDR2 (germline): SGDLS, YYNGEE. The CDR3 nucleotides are TGTGCCAGCAGCGTAGGGTGGCTAGCGGATAACGAGCAGTACTTC. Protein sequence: CASSVGWLADNEQYF.

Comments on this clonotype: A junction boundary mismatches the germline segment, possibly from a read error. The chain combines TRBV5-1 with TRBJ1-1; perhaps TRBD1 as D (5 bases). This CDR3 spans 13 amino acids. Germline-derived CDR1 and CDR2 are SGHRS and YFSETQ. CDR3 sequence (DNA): TGCGCCAGCAGCTTTGACACGGACACTGACGCTTTCTTT. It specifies CASSFDTDTDAFF.

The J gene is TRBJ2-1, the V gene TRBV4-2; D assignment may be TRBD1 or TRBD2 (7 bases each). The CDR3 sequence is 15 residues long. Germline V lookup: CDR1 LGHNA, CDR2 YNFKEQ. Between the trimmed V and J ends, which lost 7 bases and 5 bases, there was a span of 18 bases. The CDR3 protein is CASMRDSGVNNEQFF. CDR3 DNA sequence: TGTGCCAGCATGAGGGACAGCGGGGTAAACAATGAGCAGTTCTTC.

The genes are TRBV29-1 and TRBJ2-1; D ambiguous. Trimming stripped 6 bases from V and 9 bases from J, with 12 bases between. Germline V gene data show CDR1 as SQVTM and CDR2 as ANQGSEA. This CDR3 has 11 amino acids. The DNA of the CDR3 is TGCAGCGTACCTTTGGGCAGTGAGCAGTTCTTC. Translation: CSVPLGSEQFF.

In DNA form, the CDR3 reads TGTGCCAGCAGTTTCTTCCGGGGGGACGAGCAGTTCTTC. Translation: CASSFFRGDEQFF. The chain couples TRBV12-3 or TRBV12-4 to TRBJ2-1; 7 nucleotides agree with TRBD2. The CDR3 runs 13 residues. Unmatched junction bases numbered 6, after V lost 3 bases and J lost 10 bases.

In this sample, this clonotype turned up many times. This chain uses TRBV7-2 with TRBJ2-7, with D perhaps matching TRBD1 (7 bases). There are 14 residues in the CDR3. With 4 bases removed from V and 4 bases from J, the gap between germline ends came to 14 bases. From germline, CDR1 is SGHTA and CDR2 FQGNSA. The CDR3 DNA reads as TGTGCCAGCAGCTGGGAGCAGGGGGGATACGAGCAGTACTTC. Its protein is CASSWEQGGYEQYF.

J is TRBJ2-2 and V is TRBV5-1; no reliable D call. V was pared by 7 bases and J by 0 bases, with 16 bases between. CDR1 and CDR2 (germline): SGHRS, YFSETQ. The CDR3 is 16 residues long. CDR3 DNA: TGCGCCAGCGGTAGAACCTTCAGCGCGAACACCGGGGAGCTGTTTTTT. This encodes CASGRTFSANTGELFF.

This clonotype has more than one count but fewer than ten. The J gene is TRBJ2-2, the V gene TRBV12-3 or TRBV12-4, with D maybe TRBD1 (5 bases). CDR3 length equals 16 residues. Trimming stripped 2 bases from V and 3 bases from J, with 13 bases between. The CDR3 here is CASSLRRVEDTGELFF. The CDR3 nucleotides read TGTGCCAGCAGTTTACGCAGGGTCGAGGACACCGGGGAGCTGTTTTTT.

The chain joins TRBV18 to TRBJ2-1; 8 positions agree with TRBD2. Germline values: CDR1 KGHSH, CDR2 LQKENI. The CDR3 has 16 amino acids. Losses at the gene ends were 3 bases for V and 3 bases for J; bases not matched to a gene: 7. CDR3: CASSPTTREVYNEQFF. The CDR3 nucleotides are TGTGCCAGCTCACCCACCACGCGGGAGGTCTACAATGAGCAGTTCTTC.

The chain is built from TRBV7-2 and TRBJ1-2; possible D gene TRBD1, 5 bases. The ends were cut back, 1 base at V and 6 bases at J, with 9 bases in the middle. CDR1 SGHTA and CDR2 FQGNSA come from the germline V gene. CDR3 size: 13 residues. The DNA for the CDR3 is TGTGCCAGCAGCTTAGACAGGACTGATGGCTACACCTTC. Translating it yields CASSLDRTDGYTF.

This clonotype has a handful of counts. In DNA, the CDR3 is TGTGCCAGCAGCCCCGGGACTCACACCGGGGAGCTGTTTTTT. This codes for CASSPGTHTGELFF. The chain combines TRBV7-7 with TRBJ2-2; D may be TRBD2 (6 bases). CDR1 and CDR2 from the germline V gene are SSHAT and FNYEAQ (reference sequence). The CDR3 has 14 residues. Trimming removed 5 bases at V and 3 bases at J, with 10 bases between.

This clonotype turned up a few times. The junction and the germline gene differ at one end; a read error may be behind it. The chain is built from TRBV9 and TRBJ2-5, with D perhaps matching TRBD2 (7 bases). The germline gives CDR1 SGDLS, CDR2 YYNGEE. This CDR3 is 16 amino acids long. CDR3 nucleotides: TGTGCCAGCAGCGTAGGAGGGGGAGGGCCTCAAGATACCCAGTACTTC. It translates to CASSVGGGGPQDTQYF.

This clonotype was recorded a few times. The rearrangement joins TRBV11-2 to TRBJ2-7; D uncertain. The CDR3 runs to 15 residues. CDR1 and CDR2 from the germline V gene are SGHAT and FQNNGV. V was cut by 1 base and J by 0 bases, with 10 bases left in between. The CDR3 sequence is CASSLGHLNSYEQYF. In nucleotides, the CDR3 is TGTGCCAGCAGCTTAGGACATCTCAACTCCTACGAGCAGTACTTC.

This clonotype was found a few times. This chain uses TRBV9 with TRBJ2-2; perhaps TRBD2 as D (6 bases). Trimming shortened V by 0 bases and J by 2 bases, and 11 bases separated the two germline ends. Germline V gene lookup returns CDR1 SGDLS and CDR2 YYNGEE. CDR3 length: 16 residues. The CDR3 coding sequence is TGTGCCAGCAGCGTAGCGGCTAGCGCTAACACCGGGGAGCTGTTTTTT. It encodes CASSVAASANTGELFF. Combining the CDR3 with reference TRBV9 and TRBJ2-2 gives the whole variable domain DSGVTQTPKHLITATGQRVTLRCSPRSGDLSVYWYQQSLDQGLQFLIQYYNGEERAKGNILERFSAQQFPDLHSELNLSSLELGDSALYFCASSVAASANTGELFFGEGSRLTVL.

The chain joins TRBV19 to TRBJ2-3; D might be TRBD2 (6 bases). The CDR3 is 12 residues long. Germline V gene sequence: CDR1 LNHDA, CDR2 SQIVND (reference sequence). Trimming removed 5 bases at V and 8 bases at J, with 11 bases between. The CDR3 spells CASSAGTGTQYF. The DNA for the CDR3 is TGTGCCAGTAGTGCGGGGACTGGTACGCAGTATTTT. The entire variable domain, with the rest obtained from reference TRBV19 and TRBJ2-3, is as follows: DGGITQSPKYLFRKEGQNVTLSCEQNLNHDAMYWYRQDPGQGLRLIYYSQIVNDFQKGDIAEGYSVSREKKESFPLTVTSAQKNPTAFYLCASSAGTGTQYFGPGTRLTVL.